The clone carrying this T cell receptor beta chain has just a few counts. Authors of the study amplified TCR beta CDR3 regions from RNA transcripts. HTBI primers were employed in a first-round RT-PCR of the TCR CDR3. TCRdb re-called the multiplex PCR reads through MiXCR, storing one row per CDR3 protein. The profile shows about 410,000 distinct CDR3 sequences, approximately 15% of them singletons. The data were taken from a study of T cells in Graves' hyperthyroidism and ophthalmopathy. CDR3 length: 16 residues. Germline loops: CDR1 KGHDR, CDR2 SFDVKD. V lost 3 bases to trimming and J lost 3 bases, with 13 bases between them.

The J gene is TRBJ2-2, the V gene TRBV24-1; possibly TRBD2 for D (6 bases). This receptor was taken from a woman aged 25 to 39 with Graves' ophthalmopathy. Sequenced: blood. The CDR3 DNA follows: TGTGCCACCAGTGATAGCCGGGACTCCGACACCGGGGAGCTGTTTTTT. Protein sequence: CATSDSRDSDTGELFF.